The rows below give T cell receptor beta chains drawn from one sample of a study of beta chain features in type 1 diabetes. Here immunoSEQ multiplex PCR was the method, and the copy in TCRdb shows in-frame clones only, minus some. The sample contains 350,000 to 400,000 clones, roughly 15% of which appear only once. The specimen was naive CD4+ T cells from blood. These receptors all stem from a woman younger than 35 in good health. The CDR3 runs from the conserved cysteine through the conserved F or W. The order of the fields is D gene, clone size, J gene, V gene, CDR3 protein, CDR3 DNA. A D gene is named only where the DNA matches it firmly. Only some rows state a clone size, as once, few, many or a class for expanded clones.

d_call: TRBD1
clone_size: few
j_call: TRBJ2-3
v_call: TRBV7-6
cdr3_aa: CASSAGTGKTDTQYF
cdr3_nt: TGTGCCAGCAGCGCCGGGACAGGGAAGACAGATACGCAGTATTTT

d_call: TRBD1
clone_size: .
j_call: TRBJ2-6
v_call: TRBV15
cdr3_aa: CATSGGQSGANVLTF
cdr3_nt: TGTGCCACCAGCGGGGGACAGTCCGGGGCCAACGTCCTGACTTTC

d_call: .
clone_size: few
j_call: TRBJ2-7
v_call: TRBV7-2
cdr3_aa: CASRQDSYEQYF
cdr3_nt: TGTGCCAGCAGGCAGGACTCCTACGAGCAGTACTTC

d_call: .
clone_size: .
j_call: TRBJ2-1
v_call: TRBV5-1
cdr3_aa: CASSPERSSYNEQFF
cdr3_nt: TGCGCCAGCAGCCCTGAGCGGAGCTCCTACAATGAGCAGTTCTTC

d_call: .
clone_size: few
j_call: TRBJ2-7
v_call: TRBV7-7
cdr3_aa: CARTDTFSYEQYF
cdr3_nt: TGTGCCAGGACAGACACGTTCTCCTACGAGCAGTACTTC

d_call: TRBD1
clone_size: .
j_call: TRBJ1-1
v_call: TRBV18
cdr3_aa: CASSLISTGKGEAFF
cdr3_nt: TGTGCCAGCTCCCTTATCTCGACAGGGAAGGGTGAAGCTTTCTTT

d_call: TRBD1
clone_size: .
j_call: TRBJ1-1
v_call: TRBV25-1
cdr3_aa: CATVTGGLNTEAFF
cdr3_nt: TGTGCCACCGTGACAGGGGGATTGAACACTGAAGCTTTCTTT

d_call: .
clone_size: .
j_call: TRBJ2-6
v_call: TRBV9
cdr3_aa: CASSALRGANVLTF
cdr3_nt: TGTGCCAGCAGCGCACTTCGTGGGGCCAACGTCCTGACTTTC

d_call: .
clone_size: few
j_call: TRBJ1-2
v_call: TRBV28
cdr3_aa: CASSVSLQGKANYGYTF
cdr3_nt: TGTGCCAGCAGCGTTTCCCTTCAGGGAAAAGCTAACTATGGCTACACCTTC

d_call: .
clone_size: .
j_call: TRBJ1-5
v_call: TRBV30
cdr3_aa: CAWSTVGQPQHF
cdr3_nt: TGTGCCTGGAGTACAGTGGGTCAGCCCCAGCATTTT

d_call: TRBD1
clone_size: few
j_call: TRBJ2-6
v_call: TRBV27
cdr3_aa: CASSHDRGTRGANVLTF
cdr3_nt: TGTGCCAGCAGTCATGACAGGGGGACACGCGGGGCCAACGTCCTGACTTTC

d_call: .
clone_size: .
j_call: TRBJ1-1
v_call: TRBV20-1
cdr3_aa: CSAASGTEAFF
cdr3_nt: TGCAGTGCTGCATCAGGCACTGAAGCTTTCTTT

d_call: TRBD1
clone_size: few
j_call: TRBJ2-1
v_call: TRBV5-1
cdr3_aa: CASSTGGSYNEQFF
cdr3_nt: TGCGCCAGCAGTACAGGGGGCTCCTACAATGAGCAGTTCTTC

d_call: .
clone_size: few
j_call: TRBJ2-1
v_call: TRBV14
cdr3_aa: CASSQESAANEQFF
cdr3_nt: TGTGCCAGCAGCCAAGAATCGGCGGCCAATGAGCAGTTCTTC

d_call: TRBD1
clone_size: .
j_call: TRBJ1-2
v_call: TRBV18
cdr3_aa: CASSSGTGSPYTF
cdr3_nt: TGTGCCAGCTCATCCGGGACAGGGTCTCCCTACACCTTC

d_call: .
clone_size: .
j_call: TRBJ2-1
v_call: TRBV29-1
cdr3_aa: CSAVPTPGTYNEQFF
cdr3_nt: TGCAGCGCCGTGCCAACACCGGGTACCTACAATGAGCAGTTCTTC

d_call: TRBD1
clone_size: few
j_call: TRBJ2-5
v_call: TRBV29-1
cdr3_aa: CSVEDPATGQETQYF
cdr3_nt: TGCAGCGTTGAAGATCCCGCGACAGGGCAAGAGACCCAGTACTTC

d_call: .
clone_size: .
j_call: TRBJ2-5
v_call: TRBV18
cdr3_aa: CASSPRQSGNQETQYF
cdr3_nt: TGTGCCAGCTCACCACGGCAGTCAGGGAACCAAGAGACCCAGTACTTC

d_call: .
clone_size: few
j_call: TRBJ1-1
v_call: TRBV2
cdr3_aa: CASSEEAARVGTEAFF
cdr3_nt: TGTGCCAGCAGTGAAGAAGCCGCCCGGGTCGGCACTGAAGCTTTCTTT

d_call: TRBD1
clone_size: few
j_call: TRBJ1-1
v_call: TRBV16
cdr3_aa: CASSHVQGAPTEAFF
cdr3_nt: TGTGCCAGCAGCCACGTCCAGGGGGCACCTACTGAAGCTTTCTTT